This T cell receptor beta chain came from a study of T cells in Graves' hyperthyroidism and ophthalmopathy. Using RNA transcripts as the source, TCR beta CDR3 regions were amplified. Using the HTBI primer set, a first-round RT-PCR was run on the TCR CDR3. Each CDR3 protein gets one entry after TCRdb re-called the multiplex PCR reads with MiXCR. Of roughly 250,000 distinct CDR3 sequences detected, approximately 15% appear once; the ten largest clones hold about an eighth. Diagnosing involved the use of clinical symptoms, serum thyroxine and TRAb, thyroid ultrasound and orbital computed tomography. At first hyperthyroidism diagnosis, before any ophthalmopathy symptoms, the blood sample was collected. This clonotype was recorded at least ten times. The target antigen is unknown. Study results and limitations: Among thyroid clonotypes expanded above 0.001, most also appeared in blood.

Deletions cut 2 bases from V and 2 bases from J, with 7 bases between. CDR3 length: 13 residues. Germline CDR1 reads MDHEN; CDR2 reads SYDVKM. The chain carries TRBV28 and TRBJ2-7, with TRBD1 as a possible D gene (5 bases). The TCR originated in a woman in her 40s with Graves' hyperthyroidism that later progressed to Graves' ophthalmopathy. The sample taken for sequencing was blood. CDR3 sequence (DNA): TGTGCCAGCAGTTTAGTGGGGCCCTACGAGCAGTACTTC. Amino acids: CASSLVGPYEQYF.